Below, one T cell receptor beta chain is given with its context. Its antigen is still unknown. From germline, CDR1 is SEHNR and CDR2 FQNEAQ (reference sequence). The ends were cut back, 0 bases at V and 10 bases at J, with 13 bases in the middle. The CDR3 length is 14 residues. The sequenced template was cDNA made from the entire isolated RNA. TCRdb's copy holds only in-frame clones and misses some; the assay was immunoSEQ multiplex PCR. The top ten hold 0.023% of the sample, which has under 950,000 clones, roughly a sixth seen once. The data were obtained in a study of beta chain features in type 1 diabetes. Study-wide context: The samples had roughly 100,000,000 sorted cells examined in all.

Study-wide results and limits: Fewer insertions but more deletions were seen at VDJ junctions in type 1 diabetes patients. Sequencing used cDNA, and cells with high TCR expression could therefore be over-represented.

A heparinised blood draw that averaged roughly 120 mL was obtained once from each donor. The source material was naive CD4+ T cells from blood. The V call is TRBV7-9, the J call TRBJ2-1, with D maybe TRBD2 (5 bases). This receptor was taken from a woman aged 18-30 years in good health. The CDR3: CASSLAGVTQEQFF. The CDR3 DNA is TGTGCCAGCAGCTTAGCGGGAGTTACACAGGAGCAGTTCTTC.